This TCR beta chain stems from a study of T cells after yellow fever vaccination. The study's findings and limits: Most primary-vaccination clones recurred post-booster (approximately 96% CD4, roughly 90% CD8). Relatively few clonotypes were ones that appeared in both CD4 and CD8 compartments. Weaker, the secondary response had a peak occurring faster, on day 5 versus 15.

As to this clonotype: The target antigen is unknown.

Trimming took 5 bases from V and 4 from J; bases not matched to a gene: 8. CDR3 length equals 15 residues. By 5'RACE template switching, TCR cDNA was produced, with a universal primer site and UMIs added in the process. In TCRdb, the 5' RACE reads were re-called with MiXCR into one record per CDR3 protein. In the table there are about 630,000 distinct CDR3 sequences, more than 9% of which are singletons. The V and J genes are TRBV12-3 or TRBV12-4 and TRBJ2-5, with 9 bases matching TRBD1. The sequence derives from a man aged 25-45 years who received the YFV17D yellow fever vaccine. The sample was PBMCs, taken on the day of the yellow fever booster vaccination. The CDR3 region has the DNA TGTGCCAGCAGTGAGACACAGGGGGCTGTAGAGACCCAGTACTTC. It codes for CASSETQGAVETQYF.